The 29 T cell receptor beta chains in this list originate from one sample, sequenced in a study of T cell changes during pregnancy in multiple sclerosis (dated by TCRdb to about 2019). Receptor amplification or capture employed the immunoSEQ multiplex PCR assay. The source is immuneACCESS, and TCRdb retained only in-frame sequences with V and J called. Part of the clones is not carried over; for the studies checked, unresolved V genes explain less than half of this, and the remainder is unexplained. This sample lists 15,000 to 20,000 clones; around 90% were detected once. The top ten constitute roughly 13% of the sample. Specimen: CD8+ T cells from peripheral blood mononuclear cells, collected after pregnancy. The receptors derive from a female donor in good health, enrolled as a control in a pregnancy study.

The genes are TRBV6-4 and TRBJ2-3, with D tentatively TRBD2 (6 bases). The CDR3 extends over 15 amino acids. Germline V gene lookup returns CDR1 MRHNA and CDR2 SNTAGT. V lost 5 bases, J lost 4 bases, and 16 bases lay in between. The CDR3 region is CASSPSGGEADTQYF. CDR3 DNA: TGTGCCAGCAGTCCAAGCGGAGGGGAGGCAGATACGCAGTATTTT.

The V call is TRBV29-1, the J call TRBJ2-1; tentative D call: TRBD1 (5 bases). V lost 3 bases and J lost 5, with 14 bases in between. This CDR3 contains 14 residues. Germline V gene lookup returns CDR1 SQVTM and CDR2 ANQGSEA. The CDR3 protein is CSVDGRASDNEQFF. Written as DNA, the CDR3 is TGCAGCGTTGATGGCAGGGCAAGCGACAATGAGCAGTTCTTC.

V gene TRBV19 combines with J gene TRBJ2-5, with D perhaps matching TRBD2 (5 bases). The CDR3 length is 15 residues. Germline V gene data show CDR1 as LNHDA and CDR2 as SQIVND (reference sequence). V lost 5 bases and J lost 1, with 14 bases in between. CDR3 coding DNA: TGTGCCAGTAGTGTCGGGATCAACACCCAAGAGACCCAGTACTTC. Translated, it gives CASSVGINTQETQYF.

As DNA, the CDR3 is TGTGCCAGCAGCTTAGTATCGAGCTCCTACAATGAGCAGTTCTTC. It specifies CASSLVSSSYNEQFF. The rearrangement uses TRBV11-2 and TRBJ2-1; D is unclear. From germline, CDR1 is SGHAT and CDR2 FQNNGV. V lost 1 base and J lost 0, with 7 bases in between. The CDR3 has 15 residues. Using reference TRBV11-2 and TRBJ2-1 for the parts outside the CDR3, the full variable domain is EAGVAQSPRYKIIEKRQSVAFWCNPISGHATLYWYQQILGQGPKLLIQFQNNGVVDDSQLPKDRFSAERLKGVDSTLKIQPAKLEDSAVYLCASSLVSSSYNEQFFGPGTRLTVL.

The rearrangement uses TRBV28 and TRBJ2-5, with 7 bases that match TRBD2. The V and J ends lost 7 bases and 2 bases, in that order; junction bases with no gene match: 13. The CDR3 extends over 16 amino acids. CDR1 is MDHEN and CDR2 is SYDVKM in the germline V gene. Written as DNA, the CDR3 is TGTGCCAGCATCCGACTCCTAGCGGCCCCACAAGAGACCCAGTACTTC. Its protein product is CASIRLLAAPQETQYF. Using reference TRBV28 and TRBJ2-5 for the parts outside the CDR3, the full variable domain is DVKVTQSSRYLVKRTGEKVFLECVQDMDHENMFWYRQDPGLGLRLIYFSYDVKMKEKGDIPEGYSVSREKKERFSLILESASTNQTSMYLCASIRLLAAPQETQYFGPGTRLLVL.

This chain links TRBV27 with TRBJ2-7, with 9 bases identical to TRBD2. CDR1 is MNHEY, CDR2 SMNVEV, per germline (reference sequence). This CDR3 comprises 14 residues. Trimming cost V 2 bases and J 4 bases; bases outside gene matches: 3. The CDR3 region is CASSLSGGLYEQYF. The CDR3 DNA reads TGTGCCAGCAGTTTAAGCGGGGGGCTATACGAGCAGTACTTC.

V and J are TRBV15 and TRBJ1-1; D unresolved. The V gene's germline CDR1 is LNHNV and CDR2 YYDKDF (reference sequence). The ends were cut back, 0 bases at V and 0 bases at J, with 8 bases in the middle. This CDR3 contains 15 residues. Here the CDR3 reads CATSRDAGMNTEAFF. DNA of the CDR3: TGTGCCACCAGCAGAGATGCAGGTATGAACACTGAAGCTTTCTTT.

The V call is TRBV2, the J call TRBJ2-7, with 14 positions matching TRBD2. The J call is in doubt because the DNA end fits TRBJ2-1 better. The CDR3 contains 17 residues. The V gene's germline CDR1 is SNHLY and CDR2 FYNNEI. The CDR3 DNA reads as TGTGCCAGCAGTGGGGGGACTAGCGGGGGACCCTACAATGAGCAGTTCTTC. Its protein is CASSGGTSGGPYNEQFF.

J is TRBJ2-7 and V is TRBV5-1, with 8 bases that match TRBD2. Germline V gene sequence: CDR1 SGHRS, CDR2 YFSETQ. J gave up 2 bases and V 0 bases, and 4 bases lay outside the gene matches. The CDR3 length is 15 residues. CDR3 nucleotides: TGCGCCAGCAGCTTGGAACTAGCGGCAACCTACGAGCAGTACTTC. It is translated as CASSLELAATYEQYF.

CDR3 amino acids: CASSFRGPSDTEAFF. The CDR3 DNA reads TGTGCCAGCAGTTTTAGGGGGCCATCGGACACTGAAGCTTTCTTT. The V gene is TRBV28, the J gene TRBJ1-1, with 7 bases lining up with TRBD1. Germline V lookup: CDR1 MDHEN, CDR2 SYDVKM. This CDR3 has 15 amino acids. V lost 3 bases, J lost 3 bases, and 7 bases stayed unmatched.

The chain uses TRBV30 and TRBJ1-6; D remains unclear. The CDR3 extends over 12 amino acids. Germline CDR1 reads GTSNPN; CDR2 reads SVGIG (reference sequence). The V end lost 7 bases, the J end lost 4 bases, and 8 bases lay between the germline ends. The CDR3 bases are TGTGCCTCCGGAGATTATAATTCACCCCTCCACTTT. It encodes CASGDYNSPLHF.

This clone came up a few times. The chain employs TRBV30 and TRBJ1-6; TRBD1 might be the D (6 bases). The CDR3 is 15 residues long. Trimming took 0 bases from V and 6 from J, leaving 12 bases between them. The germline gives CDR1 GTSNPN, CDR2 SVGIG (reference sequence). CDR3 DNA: TGTGCCTGGAGTGTAGGGACAATCAGTAATTCACCCCTCCACTTT. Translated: CAWSVGTISNSPLHF. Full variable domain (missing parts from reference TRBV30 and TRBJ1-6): SQTIHQWPATLVQPVGSPLSLECTVEGTSNPNLYWYRQAAGRGLQLLFYSVGIGQISSEVPQNLSASRPQDRQFILSSKKLLLSDSGFYLCAWSVGTISNSPLHFGNGTRLTVT.

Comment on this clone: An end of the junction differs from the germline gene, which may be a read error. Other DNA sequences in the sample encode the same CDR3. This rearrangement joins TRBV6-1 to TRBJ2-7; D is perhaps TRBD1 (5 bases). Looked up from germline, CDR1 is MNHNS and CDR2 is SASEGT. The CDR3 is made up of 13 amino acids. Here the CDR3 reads CASSGRVIHEQYF. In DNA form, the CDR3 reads TGTGCCAGCAGTGGCAGGGTTATCCACGAGCAATACTTC.

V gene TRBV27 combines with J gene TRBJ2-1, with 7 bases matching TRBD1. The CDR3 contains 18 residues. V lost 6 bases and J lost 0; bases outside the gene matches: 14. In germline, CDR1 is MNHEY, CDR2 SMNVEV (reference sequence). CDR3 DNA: TGTGCCAGCAGCAACCAAGGACAGGCTCCAAGCTCCTACAATGAGCAGTTCTTC. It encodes CASSNQGQAPSSYNEQFF.

For the CDR3, the DNA is TGTGCCAGCAGCTTGCTTCGAGGGAGGGGTAATGAAAAACTGTTTTTT. Protein sequence: CASSLLRGRGNEKLFF. This chain connects TRBV7-9 to TRBJ1-4, with D perhaps matching TRBD1 (5 bases). The V end lost 3 bases, the J end lost 4 bases, and 15 bases lay between the germline ends. The CDR3 totals 16 residues. From germline, CDR1 is SEHNR and CDR2 FQNEAQ (reference sequence). The full variable domain, its missing parts supplied by reference TRBV7-9 and TRBJ1-4, is DTGVSQNPRHKITKRGQNVTFRCDPISEHNRLYWYRQTLGQGPEFLTYFQNEAQLEKSRLLSDRFSAERPKGSFSTLEIQRTEQGDSAMYLCASSLLRGRGNEKLFFGSGTQLSVL.

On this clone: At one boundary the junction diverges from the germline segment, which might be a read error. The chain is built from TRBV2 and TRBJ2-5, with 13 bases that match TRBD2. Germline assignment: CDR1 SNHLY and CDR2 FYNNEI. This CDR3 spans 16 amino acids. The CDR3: CVSSRLAGGSGETQYF. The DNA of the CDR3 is TGTGTCAGCAGTAGACTAGCGGGGGGAAGTGGAGAGACCCAGTACTTC.

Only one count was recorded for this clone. CDR3 sequence (DNA): TGTGCCAGCAGTATCTCTAGCGGGGGCCTCTACAATGAGCAGTTCTTC. Its protein product is CASSISSGGLYNEQFF. The chain is built from TRBV27 and TRBJ2-1, with 10 nucleotides matching TRBD2. V shed 5 bases, J shed 3 bases, and the junction held 7 bases outside the gene matches. Germline CDR1 MNHEY, CDR2 SMNVEV (reference sequence). The CDR3 is 16 residues long.

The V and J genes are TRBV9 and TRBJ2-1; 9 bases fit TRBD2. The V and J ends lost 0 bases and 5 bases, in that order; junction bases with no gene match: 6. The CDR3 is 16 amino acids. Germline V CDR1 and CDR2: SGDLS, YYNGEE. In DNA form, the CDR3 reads TGTGCCAGCAGCGTAGTCCCTAGCGGGGTTCACAATGAGCAGTTCTTC. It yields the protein CASSVVPSGVHNEQFF.

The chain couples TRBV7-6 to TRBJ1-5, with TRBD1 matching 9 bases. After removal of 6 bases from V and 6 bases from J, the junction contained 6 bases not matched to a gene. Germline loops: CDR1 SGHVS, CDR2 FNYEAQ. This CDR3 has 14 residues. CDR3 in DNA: TGTGCCAGCAGTTCCGGGACAGGGACTCAGCCCCAGCATTTT. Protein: CASSSGTGTQPQHF.

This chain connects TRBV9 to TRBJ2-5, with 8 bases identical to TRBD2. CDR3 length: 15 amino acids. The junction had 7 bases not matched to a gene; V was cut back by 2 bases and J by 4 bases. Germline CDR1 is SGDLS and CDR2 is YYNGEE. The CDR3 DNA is TGTGCCAGCAGCGTTACTAGCGGTTCGTTAGAGACCCAGTACTTC. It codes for CASSVTSGSLETQYF.

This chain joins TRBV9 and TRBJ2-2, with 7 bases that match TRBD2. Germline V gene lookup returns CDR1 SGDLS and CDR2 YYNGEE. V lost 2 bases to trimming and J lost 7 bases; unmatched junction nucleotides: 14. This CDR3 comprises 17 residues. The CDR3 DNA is TGTGCCAGCAGCGTTAGTGGTGTGGCTAGCGGCCTCGGGGAGCTGTTTTTT. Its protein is CASSVSGVASGLGELFF.

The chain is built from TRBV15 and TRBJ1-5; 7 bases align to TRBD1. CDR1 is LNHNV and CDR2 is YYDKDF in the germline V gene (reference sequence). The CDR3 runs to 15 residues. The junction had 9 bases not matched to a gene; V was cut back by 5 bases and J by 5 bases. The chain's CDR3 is CATSGRTGRDQPQHF. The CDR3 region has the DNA TGTGCCACCAGCGGCAGGACAGGTAGGGATCAGCCCCAGCATTTT.

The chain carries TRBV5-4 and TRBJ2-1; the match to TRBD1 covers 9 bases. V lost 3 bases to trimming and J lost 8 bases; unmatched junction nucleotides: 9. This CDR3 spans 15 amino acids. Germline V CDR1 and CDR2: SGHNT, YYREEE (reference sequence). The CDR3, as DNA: TGTGCCAGCAGCTCGGGACAGGGTGGTGGCTATGAGCAGTTCTTC. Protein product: CASSSGQGGGYEQFF.

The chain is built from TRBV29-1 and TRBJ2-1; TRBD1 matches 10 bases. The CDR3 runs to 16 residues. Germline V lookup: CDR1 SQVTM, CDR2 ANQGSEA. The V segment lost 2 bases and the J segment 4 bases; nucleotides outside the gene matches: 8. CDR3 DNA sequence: TGCAGCGTTGAAAGTCTAGGGACAGGGGCGTACAATGAGCAGTTCTTC. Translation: CSVESLGTGAYNEQFF.

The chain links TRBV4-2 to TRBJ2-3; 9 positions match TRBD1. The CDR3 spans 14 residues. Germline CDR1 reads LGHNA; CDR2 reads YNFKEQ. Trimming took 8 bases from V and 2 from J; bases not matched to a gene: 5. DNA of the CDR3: TGTGCCAGCCGGGGACAGGGTTACACAGATACGCAGTATTTT. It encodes CASRGQGYTDTQYF.

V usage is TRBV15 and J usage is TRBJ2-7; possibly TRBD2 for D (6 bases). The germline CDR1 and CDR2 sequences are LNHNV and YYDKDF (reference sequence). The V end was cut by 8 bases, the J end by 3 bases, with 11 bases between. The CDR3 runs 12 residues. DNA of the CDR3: TGTGCCACCCGGCGGGGCAACTACGAGCAGTACTTC. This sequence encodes CATRRGNYEQYF. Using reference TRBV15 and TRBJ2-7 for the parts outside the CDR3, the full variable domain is DAMVIQNPRYQVTQFGKPVTLSCSQTLNHNVMYWYQQKSSQAPKLLFHYYDKDFNNEADTPDNFQSRRPNTSFCFLDIRSPGLGDTAMYLCATRRGNYEQYFGPGTRLTVT.

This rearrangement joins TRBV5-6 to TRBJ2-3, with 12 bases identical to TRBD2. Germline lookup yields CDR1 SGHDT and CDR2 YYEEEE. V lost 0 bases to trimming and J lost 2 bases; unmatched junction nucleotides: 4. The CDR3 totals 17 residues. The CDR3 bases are TGTGCCAGCAGCTTGGGGCTAGCGGGGGGGTTCACAGATACGCAGTATTTT. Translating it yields CASSLGLAGGFTDTQYF.

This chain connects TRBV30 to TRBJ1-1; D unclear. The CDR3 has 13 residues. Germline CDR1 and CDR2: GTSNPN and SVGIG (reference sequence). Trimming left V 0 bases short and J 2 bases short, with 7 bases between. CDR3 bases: TGTGCCTGGAGTGTGGGCAGTAACACTGAAGCTTTCTTT. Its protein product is CAWSVGSNTEAFF.

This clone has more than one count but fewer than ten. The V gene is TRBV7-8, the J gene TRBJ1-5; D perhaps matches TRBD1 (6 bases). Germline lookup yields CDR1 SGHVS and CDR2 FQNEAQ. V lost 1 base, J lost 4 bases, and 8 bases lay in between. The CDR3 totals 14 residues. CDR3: CASSLEQGNQPQHF. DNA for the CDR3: TGTGCCAGCAGCTTAGAACAGGGAAATCAGCCCCAGCATTTT.